The present entry profiles one T cell receptor (beta chain) with its context. Its antigen is not identified. TCRdb reanalysed the RT-PCR reads using MiXCR and keeps one entry per CDR3 protein. The sample holds 450,000 to 600,000 distinct CDR3 sequences, 7.2% seen once. The data stem from a study of response to subunit inactivated influenza vaccine. V lost 5 bases to trimming and J lost 2 bases; unmatched junction nucleotides: 13. The germline V gene encodes CDR1 MNHEY and CDR2 SVGEGT. This CDR3 has 17 amino acids. Study observations and caveats: Authors suggested each seasonal influenza vaccination recruits few new T cells.

Sample: PBMCs from blood, taken roughly 24 months after vaccination. The receptor was derived from a man aged 50 to 69 who received an inactivated influenza vaccine. This rearrangement joins TRBV6-2 or TRBV6-3 to TRBJ2-7; 9 bases match TRBD1. The chain's CDR3 is CASSGTNGTGWAYEQYF. The CDR3 DNA reads TGTGCCAGCAGTGGAACAAACGGGACAGGGTGGGCCTACGAGCAGTACTTC.